This entry concerns a single T cell receptor beta chain. The antigen is unknown. This entry is derived from a study of CD8 T cells in ankylosing spondylitis. Whole-study findings and limits: What seemed typical of ankylosing spondylitis blood was a TCR beta motif built from several highly homologous variants. Disease-linked clones proved CD8+ and comparatively uncommon in peripheral blood. The study looked at matched synovial fluid samples from ankylosing spondylitis patients. Disease-linked clones were reported to be significantly enriched there.

Using quantitative 5'-RACE with molecular barcodes, the authors made TCR beta libraries. From the 5' RACE reads, TCRdb called clonotypes with MiXCR, one entry per CDR3 protein. The sample records roughly 180,000 distinct CDR3 sequences, 9.5% to 15% being singletons. The CDR3 is made up of 12 amino acids. The germline V and J ends were trimmed by 6 bases and 1 base, with 4 bases remaining between them. V gene TRBV12-3 or TRBV12-4 combines with J gene TRBJ1-5, with unresolved D. The TCR originated in a male donor with ankylosing spondylitis or in good health (not recorded which). The sample taken for sequencing was blood, either unsorted or a sorted T cell fraction (not recorded which). The chain's CDR3 is CASRYSNQPQHF. The DNA for the CDR3 is TGTGCCAGCAGGTACAGCAATCAGCCCCAGCATTTT.